Listed below are T cell receptor beta chains from one sample, sequenced in a study of cytomegalovirus exposure and HLA in healthy donors. This table comes from immunoSEQ multiplex PCR, and its TCRdb copy is limited to in-frame clones, with some not included. This sample has roughly 86,000 clones, with around three fifths found just once. The sequencing sample was made of PBMCs. The origin of the receptors is a woman between 45 and 65 years old in good health and CMV-seropositive. CDR3s include the opening cysteine and the closing phenylalanine or tryptophan. Fields, in order: V gene, J gene, clone size, D gene, CDR3 DNA, CDR3 protein. D genes are given only for firm matches. A row's size may be missing; if present it is once, few, many or a size class.

V gene: TRBV5-1; J gene: TRBJ2-7; clone size: once; D gene: NA; CDR3 DNA: TGCGCCAGCAGCTCCACCGGGGACGAGCAGTACTTC; CDR3 protein: CASSSTGDEQYF
V gene: TRBV28; J gene: TRBJ1-6; clone size: NA; D gene: NA; CDR3 DNA: TGTGCCAGCAGCCTACAGGGCCATAATTCACCCCTCCACTTT; CDR3 protein: CASSLQGHNSPLHF
V gene: TRBV12-5; J gene: TRBJ1-1; clone size: NA; D gene: NA; CDR3 DNA: TGTGCTAGTGGTTTGGAGTCAGGGGTGAACACTGAAGCTTTCTTT; CDR3 protein: CASGLESGVNTEAFF
V gene: TRBV7-9; J gene: TRBJ2-1; clone size: NA; D gene: NA; CDR3 DNA: TGTGCCAGCAGCCCTGGGGAGGACCAGTTCTTC; CDR3 protein: CASSPGEDQFF
V gene: TRBV28; J gene: TRBJ1-4; clone size: NA; D gene: NA; CDR3 DNA: TGTGCCAGCGGTTCTGGACAGAATAATGAAAAACTGTTTTTT; CDR3 protein: CASGSGQNNEKLFF
V gene: TRBV28; J gene: TRBJ2-7; clone size: NA; D gene: TRBD2; CDR3 DNA: TGTGCCAGCAGAGGGACTAGCGGGGGCCGAATGACCTACGAGCAGTACTTC; CDR3 protein: CASRGTSGGRMTYEQYF
V gene: TRBV28; J gene: TRBJ2-7; clone size: NA; D gene: TRBD1; CDR3 DNA: TGTGCCAGCAGTTTTACTGGGGCAGGGGGCGAGCAGTACTTC; CDR3 protein: CASSFTGAGGEQYF
V gene: TRBV7-2; J gene: TRBJ1-2; clone size: NA; D gene: NA; CDR3 DNA: TGTGCCAGCAGCTACACTAGCACCCGCGACTATGGCTACACCTTC; CDR3 protein: CASSYTSTRDYGYTF
V gene: TRBV28; J gene: TRBJ1-2; clone size: NA; D gene: NA; CDR3 DNA: TGTGCCAGCAGTTTGGGGCAGGGAGGTTATGGCTACACCTTC; CDR3 protein: CASSLGQGGYGYTF
V gene: TRBV7-9; J gene: TRBJ2-7; clone size: NA; D gene: TRBD1; CDR3 DNA: TGTTCCAGCAGCTCTAGACAGGGGGCGTTGGGGAGCTCCTACGAGCAGTACTTC; CDR3 protein: CSSSSRQGALGSSYEQYF
V gene: TRBV28; J gene: TRBJ1-6; clone size: NA; D gene: NA; CDR3 DNA: TGTGCCAGCAGTCCCTGGAGGGGACGCCGACCCCTCCACTTT; CDR3 protein: CASSPWRGRRPLHF
V gene: TRBV19; J gene: TRBJ1-2; clone size: NA; D gene: TRBD1; CDR3 DNA: TGTGCCAGTAGTCCGGACAGGGGAAACTATGGCTACACCTTC; CDR3 protein: CASSPDRGNYGYTF
V gene: TRBV27; J gene: TRBJ1-2; clone size: few; D gene: TRBD1; CDR3 DNA: TGTGCCAGCAGTTCCACTCTACAGGGGCGAAGAGGCTACACCTTC; CDR3 protein: CASSSTLQGRRGYTF
V gene: TRBV19; J gene: TRBJ1-2; clone size: NA; D gene: NA; CDR3 DNA: TGTGCCATCTCAGCGGGGTTGGGAGCTAACTATGGCTACACCTTC; CDR3 protein: CAISAGLGANYGYTF
V gene: TRBV7-9; J gene: TRBJ2-3; clone size: NA; D gene: NA; CDR3 DNA: TGTGCCAGCAGCTCTAATGTTGTGGATACGCAGTATTTT; CDR3 protein: CASSSNVVDTQYF
V gene: TRBV11-2; J gene: TRBJ2-5; clone size: NA; D gene: TRBD2; CDR3 DNA: TGTGCCAGCAGCTTAGCTGGGACTAGAGCCACCCAGTACTTC; CDR3 protein: CASSLAGTRATQYF
V gene: TRBV6-6; J gene: TRBJ1-6; clone size: NA; D gene: TRBD1; CDR3 DNA: TGTGCCAGCAGTACAACAGGGGCGAATAATTCACCCCTCCACTTT; CDR3 protein: CASSTTGANNSPLHF
V gene: TRBV13; J gene: TRBJ2-5; clone size: NA; D gene: TRBD1; CDR3 DNA: TGTGCCAGCAGCTTTAGACAGGGGAAGGAGACCCAGTACTTC; CDR3 protein: CASSFRQGKETQYF
V gene: TRBV2; J gene: TRBJ1-2; clone size: few; D gene: NA; CDR3 DNA: TGTGCCAGCAGCCTGGGCAGGGTCAGCTATGGCTACACCTTC; CDR3 protein: CASSLGRVSYGYTF
V gene: TRBV18; J gene: TRBJ2-2; clone size: NA; D gene: TRBD2; CDR3 DNA: TGTGCCAGCTCACCAGTTCGTCTAGCGGTCAACACCGGGGAGCTGTTTTTT; CDR3 protein: CASSPVRLAVNTGELFF
V gene: TRBV28; J gene: TRBJ1-1; clone size: NA; D gene: TRBD1; CDR3 DNA: TGTGCCAGCACCCCTCAATTGGGACAGGGAAACCCTGAAGCTTTCTTT; CDR3 protein: CASTPQLGQGNPEAFF
V gene: TRBV30; J gene: TRBJ1-1; clone size: once; D gene: NA; CDR3 DNA: TGTGCCTGGAGCCCCCCAGGGAGCGGGGCAGGGTGGACTGAAGCTTTCTTT; CDR3 protein: CAWSPPGSGAGWTEAFF
V gene: TRBV30; J gene: TRBJ1-1; clone size: NA; D gene: TRBD1; CDR3 DNA: TGTGCCTGGGGACAGGGAACTCCTGAAGCTTTCTTT; CDR3 protein: CAWGQGTPEAFF
V gene: TRBV28; J gene: TRBJ2-1; clone size: NA; D gene: TRBD2; CDR3 DNA: TGTGCCAGCAGTTTTCTAGCGGGGGGATACAATGAGCAGTTCTTC; CDR3 protein: CASSFLAGGYNEQFF
V gene: TRBV2; J gene: TRBJ1-3; clone size: NA; D gene: NA; CDR3 DNA: TGTGCCAGCACGAGGAGGGAAACTGGAAACACCATATATTTT; CDR3 protein: CASTRRETGNTIYF
V gene: TRBV4-3; J gene: TRBJ1-1; clone size: few; D gene: TRBD1; CDR3 DNA: TGCGCCAGCAGCCAAGGGGGACAGGGGGACTCCTTGAACACTGAAGCTTTCTTT; CDR3 protein: CASSQGGQGDSLNTEAFF
V gene: TRBV6-5; J gene: TRBJ1-6; clone size: NA; D gene: NA; CDR3 DNA: TGTGCCAGCAGTTCGGCGGGGCAGCGTTATTCACCCCTCCACTTT; CDR3 protein: CASSSAGQRYSPLHF
V gene: TRBV2; J gene: TRBJ1-1; clone size: NA; D gene: NA; CDR3 DNA: TGTGCCAGCAGTGACCCAGGGGCGGTGAACACTGAAGCTTTCTTT; CDR3 protein: CASSDPGAVNTEAFF
V gene: TRBV6-5; J gene: TRBJ2-1; clone size: NA; D gene: TRBD2; CDR3 DNA: TGTGCCAGCAGCGCTATAGCGGGCCGCTACAATGAGCAGTTCTTC; CDR3 protein: CASSAIAGRYNEQFF
V gene: TRBV11-2; J gene: TRBJ2-3; clone size: few; D gene: TRBD2; CDR3 DNA: TGTGCCAGCAGCTCTATAGCGGGGGGGGCAGATACGCAGTATTTT; CDR3 protein: CASSSIAGGADTQYF
V gene: TRBV4-2; J gene: TRBJ2-5; clone size: NA; D gene: TRBD1; CDR3 DNA: TGTGCCAGCAGCCAGGGACAGGAGGAAGAGACCCAGTACTTC; CDR3 protein: CASSQGQEEETQYF
V gene: TRBV30; J gene: TRBJ1-1; clone size: NA; D gene: TRBD1; CDR3 DNA: TGTGCCTGCTCAAGGGCAGGGGGAACTGAAGCTTTCTTT; CDR3 protein: CACSRAGGTEAFF
V gene: TRBV5-4; J gene: TRBJ1-1; clone size: NA; D gene: NA; CDR3 DNA: TGTGCCAGCAGCTTGCAGGGATCCACTGAAGCTTTCTTT; CDR3 protein: CASSLQGSTEAFF
V gene: TRBV5-4; J gene: TRBJ2-7; clone size: NA; D gene: NA; CDR3 DNA: TGTGCCAGCAGCTTGCCGGGAGACTACGAGCAGTACTTC; CDR3 protein: CASSLPGDYEQYF
V gene: TRBV5-1; J gene: TRBJ2-5; clone size: NA; D gene: NA; CDR3 DNA: TGCGCCAGCAGGGCACAGGGGACTCAAGAGACCCAGTACTTC; CDR3 protein: CASRAQGTQETQYF
V gene: TRBV28; J gene: TRBJ1-6; clone size: NA; D gene: TRBD1; CDR3 DNA: TGTGCCAGCAGTTTAGGGGCAGGGGGCCTACATTCACCCCTCCACTTT; CDR3 protein: CASSLGAGGLHSPLHF
V gene: TRBV27; J gene: TRBJ1-2; clone size: NA; D gene: TRBD1; CDR3 DNA: TGTGCCAGCAGGTTGACAGGGAACCTTAACTATGGCTACACCTTC; CDR3 protein: CASRLTGNLNYGYTF
V gene: TRBV7-9; J gene: TRBJ1-2; clone size: few; D gene: TRBD1; CDR3 DNA: TGTGCCAGCAGCTACAGGGGGCAAGACTATGGCTACACCTTC; CDR3 protein: CASSYRGQDYGYTF
V gene: TRBV7-8; J gene: TRBJ2-1; clone size: NA; D gene: TRBD2; CDR3 DNA: TGTGCCAGCAGCTTAGAGGCGGGGGAATACAATGAGCAGTTCTTC; CDR3 protein: CASSLEAGEYNEQFF
V gene: TRBV11-1; J gene: TRBJ1-2; clone size: NA; D gene: TRBD1; CDR3 DNA: TGTGCCAGCAGCACCCATGGACAGGGGGATGGCTACACCTTC; CDR3 protein: CASSTHGQGDGYTF
V gene: TRBV7-9; J gene: TRBJ2-4; clone size: few; D gene: NA; CDR3 DNA: TGTGCCAGCAGCTTCGCGGGGAGTGAGGACATTCAGTACTTC; CDR3 protein: CASSFAGSEDIQYF
V gene: TRBV11-2; J gene: TRBJ2-7; clone size: NA; D gene: TRBD1; CDR3 DNA: TGTGCCAGCAGCTCGCGACAGGGCCCCTACGAGCAGTACTTC; CDR3 protein: CASSSRQGPYEQYF
V gene: TRBV27; J gene: TRBJ2-2; clone size: few; D gene: NA; CDR3 DNA: TGTGCCAGCAGTCCTATGGACAGCACCGGGGAGCTGTTTTTT; CDR3 protein: CASSPMDSTGELFF
V gene: TRBV6-6; J gene: TRBJ2-3; clone size: NA; D gene: NA; CDR3 DNA: TGTGCCAGCAGTCTCAGGGTTAATACGCAGTATTTT; CDR3 protein: CASSLRVNTQYF
V gene: TRBV28; J gene: TRBJ2-2; clone size: NA; D gene: TRBD1; CDR3 DNA: TGTGCCAGCACCCTAAGACAGGGAGTGTTGAACACCGGGGAGCTGTTTTTT; CDR3 protein: CASTLRQGVLNTGELFF
V gene: TRBV4-3; J gene: TRBJ2-1; clone size: NA; D gene: TRBD1; CDR3 DNA: TGCGCCAGCAGCCAGGAAGGACAGGGCCCATACAATGAGCAGTTCTTC; CDR3 protein: CASSQEGQGPYNEQFF
V gene: TRBV7-2; J gene: TRBJ2-3; clone size: NA; D gene: TRBD2; CDR3 DNA: TGTGCCAGCACCGCTAGCGGGGGGCCATCGTATTTT; CDR3 protein: CASTASGGPSYF
V gene: TRBV18; J gene: TRBJ1-4; clone size: NA; D gene: NA; CDR3 DNA: TGTGCCAGCTCACCACGGGAGGGCAATGAAAAACTGTTTTTT; CDR3 protein: CASSPREGNEKLFF